The rows below give T cell receptor beta chains drawn from one sample of a study of pediatric ulcerative colitis. Sequencing was performed with immunoSEQ multiplex PCR; in TCRdb, only in-frame clones are kept and a portion is missing. The sample lists some 60,000 clones; more than 60% were seen once. The material sequenced was blood. Receptors originate from a boy aged 10-17 years with moderate ulcerative colitis. The CDR3 runs from the conserved cysteine through the conserved F or W. A D gene is named only where the DNA matches it firmly. Part of the rows lack a size; the others show once, few, many or a class for expanded clones.

>TRBV30|NA|TRBD2|TRBJ2-7
TGTGCCTGGAGTGAACCGGGACTAGCGGGAGAGTCCTACGAGCAGTACTTC
CAWSEPGLAGESYEQYF
>TRBV5-1|NA|NA|TRBJ2-3
TGCGCCAGCAGCTCGGCAGATACGCAGTATTTT
CASSSADTQYF
>TRBV19|NA|NA|TRBJ1-2
TGTGCCAGTAATGATGGGCTGGGGTCCAACTATGGCTACACCTTC
CASNDGLGSNYGYTF
>TRBV4-1|NA|TRBD2|TRBJ2-1
TGCGCCAGCAGCCAAGTTATACTAGCGGGAGAAGGTTACAATGAGCAGTTCTTC
CASSQVILAGEGYNEQFF
>TRBV7-9|NA|NA|TRBJ2-7
TGTGCCAGCAGCTCAGTTGGGACTTCCCCCTACGAGCAGTACTTC
CASSSVGTSPYEQYF
>TRBV29-1|NA|TRBD2|TRBJ2-3
TGCAGCGTCGACGTTCCCGATATGACTAGCGGGATGAGAGATACGCAGTATTTT
CSVDVPDMTSGMRDTQYF
>TRBV30|NA|NA|TRBJ2-2
TGTGCCTGGAGTGTACTCCCGGGACTCCTCCCCGGCGGGGAGCTGTTTTTT
CAWSVLPGLLPGGELFF
>TRBV10-3|NA|TRBD1|TRBJ1-2
TGTGCCATTTCCGTCGGACAGGGACCCTATGGCTACACCTTC
CAISVGQGPYGYTF
>TRBV27|NA|NA|TRBJ2-1
TGTGCCAGCAGTTTATGGGGGAATTACAATGAGCAGTTCTTC
CASSLWGNYNEQFF
>TRBV5-1|NA|TRBD1|TRBJ1-2
TGCGCCAGCAGCTTGGCCGGGACAGGAGACTATGGCTACACCTTC
CASSLAGTGDYGYTF
>TRBV10-1|NA|NA|TRBJ1-1
TGCGCCAGCAGTGAATCCCGGGGTACCACTGAAGCTTTCTTT
CASSESRGTTEAFF
>TRBV2|NA|NA|TRBJ2-5
TGTGCCAGCAGTGAGGAAGCTCCGGCGACCCAGTACTTC
CASSEEAPATQYF
>TRBV6-7|NA|TRBD2|TRBJ2-7
TGTGCCAGCAGTATAGACGATATAGCGGGAGGTTTTTACGAGCAGTACTTC
CASSIDDIAGGFYEQYF
>TRBV7-6|NA|NA|TRBJ1-5
TGTGCCAGCAGCGGGATCGAGGGTAGTAATCAGCCCCAGCATTTT
CASSGIEGSNQPQHF
>TRBV5-6|few|NA|TRBJ2-7
TGTGCCAGCAGCTTGGTTCCCTACGAGCAGTACTTC
CASSLVPYEQYF
>TRBV10-3|NA|NA|TRBJ1-1
TGTGCCATCAGTGAGTCGCAGACACCTAACACTGAAGCTTTCTTT
CAISESQTPNTEAFF
>TRBV7-9|few|NA|TRBJ2-1
TGTGCCAGCAACAGGGACAATGAGCAGTTCTTC
CASNRDNEQFF
>TRBV7-2|few|NA|TRBJ1-1
TGTGCCAGCAGCCTCATTAAGGGCACTGAAGCTTTCTTT
CASSLIKGTEAFF
>TRBV7-9|NA|TRBD2|TRBJ2-3
TGTGCCAGCAGCACCACAGCGGGAGCCAGGGAAGATACGCAGTATTTT
CASSTTAGAREDTQYF
>TRBV20-1|NA|NA|TRBJ1-2
TGCAGTGCTAGAGATAACTATGGCTACACCTTC
CSARDNYGYTF
>TRBV6-5|NA|NA|TRBJ2-2
TGTGCCAGCAGTTACGTCCAGCCCACCGGGGAGCTGTTTTTT
CASSYVQPTGELFF
>TRBV7-9|NA|TRBD1|TRBJ2-7
TGTGCCAGCAGCGCCCGGGACAGGGGGCTCCTCTACGAGCAGTACTTC
CASSARDRGLLYEQYF
>TRBV10-1|NA|NA|TRBJ2-2
TGCGCCAGCAGTGCAGGGTGGGCCGGGGAGCTGTTTTTT
CASSAGWAGELFF
>TRBV2|once|NA|TRBJ2-3
TGTGCCAGCAGTGAAAATAGACAGACTAGCACAGATACGCAGTATTTT
CASSENRQTSTDTQYF
>TRBV23-1|NA|NA|TRBJ2-3
TGCGCCAGCAGTCAATCGTCTACAGGGCCTAACGCACCAGATACGCAGTATTTT
CASSQSSTGPNAPDTQYF
>TRBV19|NA|TRBD1|TRBJ1-5
TGTGCCAGTAGTGCCAGACAGGGTAGTGTCAATCAGCCCCAGCATTTT
CASSARQGSVNQPQHF
>TRBV30|NA|TRBD2|TRBJ2-7
TGTGCCTGGAGAGGCGGGAGGTGGGAGCAGTACTTC
CAWRGGRWEQYF
>TRBV4-1|NA|NA|TRBJ1-4
TGCGCCAGCAGCCGACAAAGGACAGATGCGGAAAAACTGTTTTTT
CASSRQRTDAEKLFF
>TRBV19|few|NA|TRBJ1-5
TGTGCCAGCCGGGACACTGGGAATCAGCCCCAGCATTTT
CASRDTGNQPQHF
>TRBV11-2|NA|NA|TRBJ1-5
TGTGCCAGCAGCTTAGCGGGGTTGGCGCCCCAGCATTTT
CASSLAGLAPQHF
>TRBV29-1|medium-sized|NA|TRBJ1-1
TGCAGCGTTGAAGCAGAGGGGGAGAGCACTGAAGCTTTCTTT
CSVEAEGESTEAFF
>TRBV14|NA|TRBD1|TRBJ2-3
TGTGCCAGCAGCCGGATGGACAGGGGGCGTGATACGCAGTATTTT
CASSRMDRGRDTQYF
>TRBV29-1|NA|TRBD1|TRBJ1-1
TGCAGCGTCCTGGGACAGCTTAACACTGAAGCTTTCTTT
CSVLGQLNTEAFF
>TRBV7-9|NA|TRBD2|TRBJ2-2
TGTGCCAGCAGCTCCCCCCAAGCGGGGGATTTGACCGGGGAGCTGTTTTTT
CASSSPQAGDLTGELFF
>TRBV5-1|NA|NA|TRBJ2-1
TGCGCCAGCAGCTTGGGGACTGTCCCCTACAATGAGCAGTTCTTC
CASSLGTVPYNEQFF
>TRBV4-1|few|NA|TRBJ1-1
TGCGCCAGCAGCCAGAACACTGAAGCTTTCTTT
CASSQNTEAFF
>TRBV14|NA|NA|TRBJ2-7
TGTGCCAGCAGCCGACCGGGACCCTACGAGCAGTACTTC
CASSRPGPYEQYF
>TRBV19|NA|NA|TRBJ1-4
TGTGCCAGTATCGGTGTGAGGGTAGGAGAAAAACTGTTTTTT
CASIGVRVGEKLFF
>TRBV6-5|NA|TRBD2|TRBJ2-3
TGTGCCAGCAGTTACACAGCGGGAACCACAGATACGCAGTATTTT
CASSYTAGTTDTQYF
>TRBV7-2|NA|TRBD2|TRBJ2-7
TGTGCCAGCAGCTTAGGGTACTCAGCGGGAGCCTACGAGCAGTACTTC
CASSLGYSAGAYEQYF
>TRBV5-1|NA|NA|TRBJ1-2
TGCGCCAGCAGCTTGGACAGGGTCGGCGGCTACACCTTC
CASSLDRVGGYTF
>TRBV30|few|NA|TRBJ1-5
TGTGCCTGGAGTGTACGTCGGACAGCCAGCTATAGCAATCAGCCCCAGCATTTT
CAWSVRRTASYSNQPQHF
>TRBV5-1|NA|NA|TRBJ1-6
TGCGCCAGCAGCTTGGGCTCGAATTCACCCCTCCACTTT
CASSLGSNSPLHF
>TRBV19|NA|NA|TRBJ2-7
TGTGCCAGTAGTGTGGGGGGCGAGCAGTACTTC
CASSVGGEQYF